The source of this T cell receptor (beta chain) is a study of identical twins. This clonotype was detected only a few times. V lost 0 bases and J lost 4, with 16 bases in between. The CDR3 loop spans 17 amino acids. CDR1 is MGHRA and CDR2 is YSYEKL in the germline V gene. MiXCR was run by TCRdb on the 5' RACE reads, yielding one entry per CDR3 protein. The sample has around 690,000 distinct CDR3 sequences, 21% seen once. The data were also submitted as part of a second study, on T cells expressing NK-cell markers.

The sequence was obtained from a woman aged 18-29 years in good health. Source material: PBMCs. The gene calls are TRBV4-1 and TRBJ2-1; D is undetermined. CDR3 residues: CASSQDRPLTFYNEQFF. CDR3 bases: TGCGCCAGCAGCCAAGATCGCCCCCTTACTTTTTACAATGAGCAGTTCTTC.